The clone carrying this T cell receptor beta chain has just one count. This specimen comes from a study of T and B cells in COVID-19 patients. V lost 6 bases to trimming and J lost 7 bases; unmatched junction nucleotides: 17. This CDR3 has 17 amino acids. Germline lookup yields CDR1 MNHEY and CDR2 SVGAGI. BIOMED2 TRB-A/B primer pools were used in multiplex TRB PCR. TCRdb used MiXCR to reprocess the multiplex PCR reads, holding one entry per CDR3 protein. The sample has around 19,000 distinct CDR3 sequences, 36% seen once. Each TRB amplification used roughly 250-550 ng of genomic DNA from blood. The chain recombines TRBV6-5 with TRBJ2-1; TRBD1 aligns across 8 bases. Sequenced sample: blood. The receptor comes from a human donor with active COVID-19. Here the CDR3 reads CASRPTGGPITGNEQFF. The DNA of the CDR3 is TGTGCCAGCAGGCCCACAGGGGGGCCCATCACAGGGAATGAGCAGTTCTTC.